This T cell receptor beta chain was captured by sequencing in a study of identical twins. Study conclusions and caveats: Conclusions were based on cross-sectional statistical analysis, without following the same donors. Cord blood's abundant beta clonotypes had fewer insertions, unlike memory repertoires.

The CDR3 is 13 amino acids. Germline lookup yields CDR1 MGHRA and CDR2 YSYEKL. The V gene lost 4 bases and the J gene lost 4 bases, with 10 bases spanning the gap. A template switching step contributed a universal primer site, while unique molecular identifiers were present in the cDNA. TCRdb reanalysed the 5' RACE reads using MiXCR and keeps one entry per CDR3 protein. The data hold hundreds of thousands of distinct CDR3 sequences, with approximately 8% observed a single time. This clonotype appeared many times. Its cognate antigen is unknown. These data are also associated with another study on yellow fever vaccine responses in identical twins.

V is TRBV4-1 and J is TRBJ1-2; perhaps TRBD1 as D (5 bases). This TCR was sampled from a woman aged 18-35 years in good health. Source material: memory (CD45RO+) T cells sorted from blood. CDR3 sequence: CASSPTEIYGYTF. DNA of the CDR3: TGCGCCAGCAGCCCGACAGAGATCTATGGCTACACCTTC.